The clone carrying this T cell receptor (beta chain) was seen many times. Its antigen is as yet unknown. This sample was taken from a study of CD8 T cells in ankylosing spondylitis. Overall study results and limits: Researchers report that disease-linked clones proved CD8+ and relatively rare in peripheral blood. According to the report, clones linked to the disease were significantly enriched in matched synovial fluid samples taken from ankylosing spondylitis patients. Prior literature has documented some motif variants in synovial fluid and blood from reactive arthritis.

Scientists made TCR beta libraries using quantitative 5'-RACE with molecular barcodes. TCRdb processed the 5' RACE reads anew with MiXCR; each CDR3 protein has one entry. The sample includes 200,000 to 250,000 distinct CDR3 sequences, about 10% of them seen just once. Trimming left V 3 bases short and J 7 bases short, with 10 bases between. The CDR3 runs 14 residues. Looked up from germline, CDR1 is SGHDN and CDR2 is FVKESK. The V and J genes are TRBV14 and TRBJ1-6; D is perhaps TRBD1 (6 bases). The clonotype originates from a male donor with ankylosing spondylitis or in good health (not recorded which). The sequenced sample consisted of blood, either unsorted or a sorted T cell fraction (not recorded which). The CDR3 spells CASSQWTANSPLHF. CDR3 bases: TGTGCCAGCAGCCAGTGGACAGCCAATTCACCCCTCCACTTT.